The 4 T cell receptor beta chains below were found in one sample sequenced in a study of cytomegalovirus exposure and HLA in healthy donors. PCR primers comprised 60 Vbeta and 13 Jbeta primers. TCRdb's copy holds only in-frame clones and misses some; the assay was immunoSEQ multiplex PCR. The data contain some 200,000 clones, roughly 80% of them singletons. Sequencing was done on a sample of PBMCs. These receptors originate from a man between 50 and 59 years old in good health and CMV-seronegative.

This sequence joins TRBV10-3 and TRBJ1-1; D is uncertain. This CDR3 is 12 amino acids long. The V end was cut by 5 bases, the J end by 8 bases, with 12 bases between. Germline CDR1 and CDR2: ENHRY and SYGVKD. CDR3 coding DNA: TGTGCCATCAGTATAGACGGGAGGGAAGCTTTCTTT. Amino acid sequence: CAISIDGREAFF.

This clone was seen only once. The CDR3 loop is CASSGTSGRQETQYF. CDR3 DNA sequence: TGTGCCAGCAGCGGGACTAGCGGGCGCCAAGAGACCCAGTACTTC. The chain combines TRBV7-7 with TRBJ2-5, with TRBD2 identical over 12 bases. This CDR3 comprises 15 residues. Trimming took 5 bases from V and 1 from J; bases not matched to a gene: 2. Germline values: CDR1 SSHAT, CDR2 FNYEAQ (reference sequence).

The chain employs TRBV7-9 and TRBJ2-1; TRBD2 is a possible D gene (6 bases). Trimming removed 6 bases from V and 8 bases from J, with 8 bases in between. Looked up from germline, CDR1 is SEHNR and CDR2 is FQNEAQ (reference sequence). The CDR3 runs 11 residues. This CDR3 is CASRGGDEQFF. As DNA, the CDR3 is TGTGCCAGCAGGGGCGGGGATGAGCAGTTCTTC.

Here the CDR3 reads CATSSLGQGLGGYTF. The CDR3 nucleotides read TGTGCCACCAGCAGTCTGGGACAGGGTCTTGGCGGCTACACCTTC. The chain employs TRBV15 and TRBJ1-2; 9 nucleotides line up with TRBD1. V shed 3 bases and J 8 bases; nucleotides not matched to a gene: 10. Germline loops: CDR1 LNHNV, CDR2 YYDKDF (reference sequence). The CDR3 spans 15 residues. The complete variable domain, with remaining parts taken from reference TRBV15 and TRBJ1-2, reads DAMVIQNPRYQVTQFGKPVTLSCSQTLNHNVMYWYQQKSSQAPKLLFHYYDKDFNNEADTPDNFQSRRPNTSFCFLDIRSPGLGDTAMYLCATSSLGQGLGGYTFGSGTRLTVV.